This entry concerns a single T cell receptor (beta chain). What it recognizes is unknown. An end of the junction differs from the germline gene, which may be a read error. TCRdb independently ran MiXCR on the 5' RACE reads; one entry per CDR3 protein. The sample has around 530,000 distinct CDR3 sequences, about 15% seen once; the top ten hold 0.44%. This sample was included in a study of identical twins. Study conclusions and caveats: Clonotypes of the beta chain that were abundant in cord blood carried fewer insertions (memory repertoires showed none). Its conclusions, products of cross-sectional statistical analysis, did not come from following the same donors. There is a chance that invariant MAIT and iNKT cells partially muddied zero-insertion analyses. Twins shared beta out-of-frame sequences in excess, but this excess was weaker.

This same sample was also taken into another study, of yellow fever vaccine responses in identical twins.

Source material: CD4+ T cells sorted from blood. The clonotype comes from a woman between 18 and 30 years old in good health.

CDR3 sequence reads: CASSKTGTAGSVF. The DNA for the CDR3 is TGTGCCAGCAGTAAAACCGGGACCGCGGGTTCGGTTTTT. This chain joins TRBV28 and TRBJ1-4; D is perhaps TRBD1 (5 bases). Germline V lookup: CDR1 MDHEN, CDR2 SYDVKM. The CDR3 has 13 residues. The complete variable domain, with remaining parts taken from reference TRBV28 and TRBJ1-4, reads DVKVTQSSRYLVKRTGEKVFLECVQDMDHENMFWYRQDPGLGLRLIYFSYDVKMKEKGDIPEGYSVSREKKERFSLILESASTNQTSMYLCASSKTGTAGSVFGSGTQLSVL.